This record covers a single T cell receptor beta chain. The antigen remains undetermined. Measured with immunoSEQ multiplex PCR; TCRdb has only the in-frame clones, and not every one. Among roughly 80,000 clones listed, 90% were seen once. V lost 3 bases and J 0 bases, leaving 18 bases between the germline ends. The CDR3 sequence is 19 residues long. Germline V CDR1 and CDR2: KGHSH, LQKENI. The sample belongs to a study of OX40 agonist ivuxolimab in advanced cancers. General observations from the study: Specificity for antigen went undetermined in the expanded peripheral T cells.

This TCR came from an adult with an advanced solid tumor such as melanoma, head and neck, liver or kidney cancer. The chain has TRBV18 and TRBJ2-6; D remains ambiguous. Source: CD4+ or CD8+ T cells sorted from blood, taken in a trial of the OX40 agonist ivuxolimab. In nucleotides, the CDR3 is TGTGCCAGCTCACCGTGGGCGTGGAGAGTACGCTCTGGGGCCAACGTCCTGACTTTC. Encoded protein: CASSPWAWRVRSGANVLTF.